The rows below give T cell receptor beta chains drawn from one sample of a study of early T cells in non-severe SARS-CoV-2 infection. TCRdb reprocessed the 5' RACE reads with MiXCR, giving one entry per CDR3 protein. The table shows 65,000 to 95,000 distinct CDR3 sequences, with roughly 12% occurring only once. The specimen comprised whole blood, sampled at baseline. Receptors were obtained from an adult who was a healthcare worker with PCR-confirmed SARS-CoV-2 infection or an uninfected control (not recorded which). The donor label of this sample is uncertain. Each CDR3 is given with its conserved first and last residue. The D gene is left open where the match is weak. For some rows the clone size is stated as once, few or many, or as a class when expanded; others skip it.

j_call cdr3_length clone_size d_call v_call cdr3_nt cdr3_aa
TRBJ2-7 13 NA NA TRBV6-6 TGTGCCAGCAGTTACTCGACAGGAAACGAGCAGTACTTC CASSYSTGNEQYF
TRBJ1-2 13 few TRBD1 TRBV24-1 TGTGCCACCAGTGACCCCGGACAGGGTGGCTACACCTTC CATSDPGQGGYTF
TRBJ2-7 11 few NA TRBV2 TGTGCCAGCAGTCCCCTTACCGAGCAGTACTTC CASSPLTEQYF
TRBJ2-3 15 once NA TRBV20-1 TGCAGTGCTTCGGCTCCGGGACTTCTCACAGATACGCAGTATTTT CSASAPGLLTDTQYF
TRBJ2-1 15 few TRBD1 TRBV5-1 TGCGCCAGCAGCACGGACAGGGGGTCCTACAATGAGCAGTTCTTC CASSTDRGSYNEQFF
TRBJ2-1 16 NA NA TRBV5-1 TGCGCCAGCAGCCCTAAAGAACTAGCCGGGGATATGTGGCAGTTCTTC CASSPKELAGDMWQFF
TRBJ1-1 10 many NA TRBV11-2 TGTGCCAGCAGAGGCCCTGAAGCTTTCTTT CASRGPEAFF
TRBJ2-3 14 many NA TRBV29-1 TGCAGCGTTGCGGACAGCCAAATCACAGATACGCAGTATTTT CSVADSQITDTQYF
TRBJ1-4 16 many NA TRBV20-1 TGCAGTGCTAGAGGGGGCGATGCCCGAACTAATGAAAAACTGTTTTTT CSARGGDARTNEKLFF
TRBJ2-3 15 few NA TRBV6-5 TGTGCCAGCAGTCTCAAAACCCCTAGCACAGATACGCAGTATTTT CASSLKTPSTDTQYF
TRBJ2-2 13 NA TRBD2 TRBV7-3 TGTGCCAGCAGCTTCAGCGGGGCCGGGGAGCTGTTTTTT CASSFSGAGELFF
TRBJ1-3 16 many NA TRBV20-1 TGCAGTGCTAGAGACCGGACAGAACCGGTTTTGAGGGGAGTATATTTT CSARDRTEPVLRGVYF
TRBJ2-5 16 few NA TRBV6-4 TGTGCCAGCAGTGAACTCCGGTCGAGAAGCCAAGAGACCCAGTACTTC CASSELRSRSQETQYF
TRBJ2-3 15 few NA TRBV14 TGTGCCAGCAGCCAACTCCGGACTCCCACAGATACGCAGTATTTT CASSQLRTPTDTQYF
TRBJ2-7 17 NA NA TRBV4-2 TGTGCCAGCAGCCAAGATATAACGGGCAGATTCTCCTACGAGCAGTACTTC CASSQDITGRFSYEQYF
TRBJ2-2 15 NA NA TRBV24-1 TGTGCCACCAGTGATGCGGGACACAGCACCGGGGAGCTGTTTTTT CATSDAGHSTGELFF
TRBJ1-2 14 NA TRBD1 TRBV7-2 TGTGCCAGCAGCTGGGGACAGGGGGCATATGGCTACACCTTC CASSWGQGAYGYTF
TRBJ2-3 14 NA TRBD2 TRBV29-1 TGCAGCGTTGAAACGGGGGGAGGCACAGATACGCAGTATTTT CSVETGGGTDTQYF
TRBJ2-3 16 medium-sized TRBD2 TRBV7-9 TGTGCCAGCAGCTTAGTCTCGGGGGGGCGGGCAGATACGCAGTATTTT CASSLVSGGRADTQYF
TRBJ2-5 14 NA TRBD1 TRBV10-3 TGTGCCATCAGTGACGGACAGGGCCAAGAGACCCAGTACTTC CAISDGQGQETQYF
TRBJ2-1 14 many NA TRBV12-3/TRBV12-4 TGTGCCAGCAGTTTGGGACGAGCCTACAATGAGCAGTTCTTC CASSLGRAYNEQFF
TRBJ2-3 12 few NA TRBV10-3 TGTGCCGCCAGCAAGGACTTAGATACGCAGTATTTT CAASKDLDTQYF
TRBJ2-3 15 many NA TRBV4-3 TGCGCCAGCAGCCAAGATCGACGGACCACAGATACGCAGTATTTT CASSQDRRTTDTQYF
TRBJ2-7 15 many NA TRBV20-1 TGCAGTGCACAGTCTGGGGCTCTCCAAACCTACGAGCAGTACTTC CSAQSGALQTYEQYF
TRBJ2-2 15 many NA TRBV7-9 TGTGCCAGCAGATCTGGTCAAGGTTGGTCCGGGGAGCTGTTTTTT CASRSGQGWSGELFF
TRBJ2-5 13 NA NA TRBV20-1 TGCAGTGCTAGAGAGGGACTCAAAGGGACCCAGTACTTC CSAREGLKGTQYF
TRBJ2-2 18 NA NA TRBV4-3 TGCGCCAGCAGCCAAGAAACCGCCTCCCGCTTGAACACCGGGGAGCTGTTTTTT CASSQETASRLNTGELFF
TRBJ1-1 17 many TRBD1 TRBV6-5 TGTGCCAGCAGTTACTCTACAGCCGGGACAGGGTTCGCTGAAGCTTTCTTT CASSYSTAGTGFAEAFF
TRBJ2-3 15 NA TRBD2 TRBV7-7 TGTGCCAGCAGCCCGGGACTATCCCGCACAGATACGCAGTATTTT CASSPGLSRTDTQYF
TRBJ2-5 14 NA NA TRBV7-2 TGTGCCAGCAGCAGCAGGACACGCCAAGAGACCCAGTACTTC CASSSRTRQETQYF
TRBJ1-2 14 many NA TRBV5-5 TGTGCCAGCAGCCCCCGGGGGGCGGGTTATGGCTACACCTTC CASSPRGAGYGYTF
TRBJ2-3 15 NA TRBD2 TRBV10-3 TGTGCCACCAGGGCGCTAGCGGGCCAAGCAGATACGCAGTATTTT CATRALAGQADTQYF
TRBJ2-3 14 NA TRBD2 TRBV19 TGTGCCAGTAGAATAGCGGGGAGCACAGATACGCAGTATTTT CASRIAGSTDTQYF
TRBJ2-7 17 many TRBD1 TRBV5-4 TGTGCCAGCAGCTCAATGGGTGGCACAGGGGTATCCTACGAGCAGTACTTC CASSSMGGTGVSYEQYF
TRBJ2-1 16 few TRBD1 TRBV11-3 TGTGCCAGCAGCCGCGTCCGGGACAGGGGACTTGGTGAGCAGTTCTTC CASSRVRDRGLGEQFF
TRBJ2-6 15 NA NA TRBV30 TGTGCCTGGAGTGTCCTGGCTTCGGGGGCCAACGTCCTGACTTTC CAWSVLASGANVLTF
TRBJ1-3 12 many NA TRBV20-1 TGCAGTGCTTCCAGCTCTGGAAACACCATATATTTT CSASSSGNTIYF
TRBJ2-5 13 many NA TRBV12-3/TRBV12-4 TGTGCCAGCAGTTGGAGTCCCCAAGAGACCCAGTACTTC CASSWSPQETQYF
TRBJ1-3 13 few NA TRBV20-1 TGCAGTACCCGGACCGCCTCTGGAAACACCATATATTTT CSTRTASGNTIYF
TRBJ2-7 15 few TRBD2 TRBV6-1 TGTGCCAGCAGTGAACCGACTAGCGGGAGGTTCGAGCAGTACTTC CASSEPTSGRFEQYF
TRBJ1-2 12 NA NA TRBV21-1 TGTGCCAGCAGCAAGGGCAGGGATGGCTACACCTTC CASSKGRDGYTF
TRBJ1-2 14 NA NA TRBV4-3 TGCGCCAGCAGCCAAGTCTCCGATTACTATGGCTACACCTTC CASSQVSDYYGYTF
TRBJ2-7 14 few NA TRBV7-2 TGTGCCAGCAGCTTAGCTTATGGGGCCCACGAGCAGTACTTC CASSLAYGAHEQYF
TRBJ1-6 13 NA NA TRBV7-2 TGTGCCAGCACCCTGCAGGGAGGCTCACCCCTCCACTTT CASTLQGGSPLHF
TRBJ2-7 15 NA NA TRBV3-1 TGTGCCAGCAGCCAAGATCTTGCGAGGGGGGAACCGCAGTACTTC CASSQDLARGEPQYF
TRBJ2-3 15 many TRBD2 TRBV10-3 TGTGCCATCAGAGGACTAGCGGGAGAAGAGGATACGCAGTATTTT CAIRGLAGEEDTQYF
TRBJ2-7 11 many NA TRBV6-2/TRBV6-3 TGTGCCAGCAGTTATTCCCTGGAGCAGTACTTC CASSYSLEQYF
TRBJ1-5 15 many NA TRBV4-2 TGTGCCAGCAGCCAAGAAGACAGAAGCAATCAGCCCCAGCATTTT CASSQEDRSNQPQHF
TRBJ2-3 13 NA NA TRBV2 TGTGCCAGCAGGGAGGACGGAACAGATACGCAGTATTTT CASREDGTDTQYF
TRBJ2-1 13 many NA TRBV7-8 TGTGCCAGCAGCTTCTCCCAAAGGAATGAGCAGTTCTTC CASSFSQRNEQFF
TRBJ2-3 13 few NA TRBV7-8 TGTGCCAGCAGCTTCACTAGTGCAGATACGCAGTATTTT CASSFTSADTQYF
TRBJ2-3 14 few TRBD2 TRBV6-4 TGTGCCAGCAGTCTAGCGGGGGGGCCAGATACGCAGTATTTT CASSLAGGPDTQYF
TRBJ2-3 13 NA NA TRBV7-3 TGTGCCAGCAGCTTAGAAGACACATCGACGCAGTATTTT CASSLEDTSTQYF
TRBJ1-5 16 NA TRBD1 TRBV7-6 TGTGCCAGCAGCTTAGGCGACAGGGGGAGCAATCAGCCCCAGCATTTT CASSLGDRGSNQPQHF
TRBJ2-5 16 NA TRBD1 TRBV7-6 TGTGCCAGCAGCTCCTGGACAGGGAGCGGCAGGAAGACCCAGTACTTC CASSSWTGSGRKTQYF
TRBJ1-1 12 many NA TRBV29-1 TGCACCTCGAGCCATCCCGGGACTGAAGCTTTCTTT CTSSHPGTEAFF
TRBJ2-6 16 few NA TRBV5-1 TGCGCCAGCAGCAGGGACCCATTCTCTGGGGCCAACGTCCTGACTTTC CASSRDPFSGANVLTF
TRBJ2-5 15 NA NA TRBV7-9 TGTGCCAGCAGCTTAATTCGACTAGGCCGAGAGACCCAGTACTTC CASSLIRLGRETQYF